This T cell receptor (beta chain) emerged from a study of cytomegalovirus exposure and HLA in healthy donors. The PCR ran on 60 Vbeta and 13 Jbeta primers. Sequencing was performed with immunoSEQ multiplex PCR; in TCRdb, only in-frame clones are kept and a portion is missing. The sample yields roughly 250,000 clones, 84% seen once. Study observations and caveats: Later analysis placed DRB1 highest and HLA-C lowest in TCR association rates, which differed by HLA locus. V- and J-gene trimming of TCR beta was linked (in a later analysis) to a missense DCLRE1C variant.

As for this clone: Its target is not known.

This receptor was obtained from a woman aged 35 to 49 in good health and CMV-seropositive. The sample consisted of PBMCs.

The CDR3 here is CASSDRYLGPGGYGYTF. CDR3 DNA: TGTGCCAGCAGTGACCGATACTTGGGTCCGGGAGGTTATGGCTACACCTTC. The chain is built from TRBV6-4 and TRBJ1-2; D unresolved. Germline V gene sequence: CDR1 MRHNA, CDR2 SNTAGT. CDR3 size: 17 residues. Trimming stripped 2 bases from V and 5 bases from J, with 21 bases between.